These 16 T cell receptor beta chains originate from one sample sequenced in a study of T cells in Graves' hyperthyroidism and ophthalmopathy. Authors of the study amplified TCR beta CDR3 regions from RNA transcripts. Carried out on the TCR CDR3, a first-round RT-PCR used the HTBI primer set. TCRdb itself ran the multiplex PCR reads through MiXCR, one entry per CDR3 protein. The table shows approximately 270,000 distinct CDR3 sequences, with about 15% occurring only once. Sequencing was performed on blood. Receptors were obtained from a woman aged 40 to 50 with Graves' hyperthyroidism that later progressed to Graves' ophthalmopathy.

This clonotype has a count of ten or more. J is TRBJ2-5 and V is TRBV7-8; TRBD2 aligns across 14 bases. Germline trimming cut 4 bases from V and 4 bases from J; bases unmatched to any gene: 2. Germline loops: CDR1 SGHVS, CDR2 FQNEAQ. The CDR3 consists of 15 residues. In DNA form, the CDR3 reads TGTGCCAGCAGCTGGACTAGCGGGAGGATAGAGACCCAGTACTTC. Encoded protein: CASSWTSGRIETQYF.

This clonotype was found many times. The rearrangement joins TRBV4-1 to TRBJ2-7; D is unresolved. The CDR3 sequence is 12 residues long. The ends were cut back, 0 bases at V and 7 bases at J, with 7 bases in the middle. CDR1 MGHRA and CDR2 YSYEKL come from the germline V gene. This CDR3 reads CASSQDWAEQYF. The CDR3 nucleotides read TGCGCCAGCAGCCAAGATTGGGCGGAGCAGTACTTC.

The sample holds many counts of this clonotype. J is TRBJ2-2 and V is TRBV24-1, with 7 bases aligning to TRBD1. CDR3 length equals 16 residues. The germline gives CDR1 KGHDR, CDR2 SFDVKD. With 3 bases clipped from V and 5 bases from J, the junction kept 8 bases outside the gene matches. The CDR3 region is CATSDPQTGSTGELFF. CDR3 nucleotide sequence: TGTGCCACCAGTGATCCTCAGACAGGGTCGACCGGGGAGCTGTTTTTT.

This chain joins TRBV6-9 and TRBJ2-1; 14 positions agree with TRBD2. CDR1 is MNHGY, CDR2 SVAAGI, per germline. V was pared by 4 bases and J by 6 bases, with 5 bases of the junction left unmatched. This CDR3 is 16 amino acids long. The CDR3 coding sequence is TGTGCCAGCAGTTCGGGACTAGCGGGAGTAGGCAATGAGCAGTTCTTC. Protein product: CASSSGLAGVGNEQFF.

This clonotype was recorded many times. A much larger clone sits a single nucleotide away, making a read error possible. J is TRBJ2-5 and V is TRBV18; D may correspond to TRBD1 or TRBD2 (5 bases each). Germline CDR1 reads KGHSH; CDR2 reads LQKENI. V was cut by 0 bases and J by 2 bases, with 7 bases left in between. The CDR3 extends over 14 amino acids. The CDR3 sequence is CASSPPGPQETQYF. The CDR3 DNA follows: TGTGCCAGCTCACCACCGGGACCACAAGAGACCCAGTACTTC. Full variable domain (remainder filled in from reference TRBV18 and TRBJ2-5): NAGVMQNPRHLVRRRGQEARLRCSPMKGHSHVYWYRQLPEEGLKFMVYLQKENIIDESGMPKERFSAEFPKEGPSILRIQQVVRGDSAAYFCASSPPGPQETQYFGPGTRLLVL.

This clonotype was seen many times. CDR3 amino acids: CASSFLSVGRDTQYF. The CDR3 DNA follows: TGTGCCAGCAGTTTCCTTAGCGTCGGGCGGGATACGCAGTATTTT. J is TRBJ2-3 and V is TRBV28; D is possibly TRBD2 (5 bases). The V gene's germline CDR1 is MDHEN and CDR2 SYDVKM. Trimming took off 3 bases at V and 6 bases at J, with 16 bases between the two ends. The CDR3 runs 15 residues.

This clonotype was counted ten times or more. V usage is TRBV2 and J usage is TRBJ2-1; no definite D call. Looked up from germline, CDR1 is SNHLY and CDR2 is FYNNEI. The CDR3 consists of 18 residues. V was clipped by 0 bases and J by 6 bases, with 21 bases between them. The CDR3 DNA reads as TGTGCCAGCAGTGAAGCGCTTAGGGAATCTTCGATCGTCAATGAGCAGTTCTTC. Its protein product is CASSEALRESSIVNEQFF.

This clonotype was observed at least ten times. This sequence joins TRBV7-8 and TRBJ1-1; D might be TRBD1 (6 bases). CDR3 size: 17 residues. Looked up from germline, CDR1 is SGHVS and CDR2 is FQNEAQ. The V gene lost 3 bases and the J gene lost 1 base, with 18 bases spanning the gap. The CDR3 reads CASSLRPGVAGNTEAFF. CDR3 DNA: TGTGCCAGCAGCTTGAGGCCAGGGGTTGCGGGGAACACTGAAGCTTTCTTT.

This chain connects TRBV28 to TRBJ2-3, with 9 bases that match TRBD2. The CDR3 is made up of 15 amino acids. Germline CDR1 reads MDHEN; CDR2 reads SYDVKM. V shed 6 bases, J shed 4 bases, and the junction held 8 bases outside the gene matches. The CDR3 DNA is TGTGCCAGCAGCCAAGCGGGAGGTGGGGCAGATACGCAGTATTTT. Residues: CASSQAGGGADTQYF.

There are many counts of this clonotype. The chain has TRBV27 and TRBJ2-1; 7 nucleotides line up with TRBD1. CDR1 is MNHEY, CDR2 SMNVEV, per germline (reference sequence). There are 17 residues in the CDR3. J was trimmed by 8 bases and V by 5 bases; bases with no gene match: 18. CDR3 loop: CASSPRQGGSLRDEQFF. The CDR3 nucleotides read TGTGCCAGCAGTCCCCGACAGGGTGGCTCCCTTCGGGATGAGCAGTTCTTC.

This clonotype has a count of ten or more. V usage is TRBV20-1 and J usage is TRBJ2-5; no firm D call. This CDR3 is 13 amino acids long. V was pared by 1 base and J by 1 base, with 7 bases between. The germline V gene has CDR1 DFQATT and CDR2 SNEGSKA (reference sequence). DNA of the CDR3: TGCAGTGCTAGAGTTAGGTTCCAAGAGACCCAGTACTTC. Its translation is CSARVRFQETQYF.

As to this clonotype: This may be a read error: a much more frequent sequence differs by one nucleotide. The genes are TRBV28 and TRBJ1-4, with D unclear. The CDR3 is made up of 13 amino acids. In germline, CDR1 is MDHEN, CDR2 SYDVKM. CDR3 nucleotides: TGTGCCAGCAGTTCAGCAACTAATGAAAAACTGCTTTTT. Translation: CASSSATNEKLLF.

CDR3 bases: TGTGCCAGCGGACGGACCGAGCAGTACTTC. This gives the protein CASGRTEQYF. V usage is TRBV27 and J usage is TRBJ2-7; no clear D gene. The CDR3 sequence is 10 residues long. Germline V CDR1 and CDR2: MNHEY, SMNVEV (reference sequence). V was clipped by 8 bases and J by 6 bases, with 8 bases between them.

This clonotype was detected ten times or more. This chain uses TRBV29-1 with TRBJ1-1; D is undetermined. The CDR3 sequence is 12 residues long. Germline lookup yields CDR1 SQVTM and CDR2 ANQGSEA. The V gene lost 5 bases and the J gene lost 3 bases, with 10 bases spanning the gap. The CDR3, as DNA: TGCAGCGTTTTAATGGATTACACTGAAGCTTTCTTT. It translates to CSVLMDYTEAFF.

This clonotype was counted many times. The J gene is TRBJ1-6, the V gene TRBV5-6, with TRBD1 matching over 7 bases. The germline gives CDR1 SGHDT, CDR2 YYEEEE. This CDR3 region has 15 residues. Trimming took 2 bases from V and 7 from J; bases not matched to a gene: 6. The CDR3 is CASSFGDRENSPLHF. The CDR3, as DNA: TGTGCCAGCAGCTTCGGTGACAGGGAGAATTCACCCCTCCACTTT.

This clonotype appeared many times. The J gene is TRBJ1-4, the V gene TRBV5-1; D is ambiguous. The ends were cut back, 5 bases at V and 3 bases at J, with 14 bases in the middle. Germline CDR1 reads SGHRS; CDR2 reads YFSETQ. The CDR3 has 15 residues. CDR3 region: CASSFLNGANEKLFF. CDR3 sequence (DNA): TGCGCCAGCAGTTTCCTCAACGGGGCTAATGAAAAACTGTTTTTT.